The 9 T cell receptor beta chains given below trace back to one sample, sequenced in a study of monozygotic twins with inflammatory bowel disease. TCRdb reprocessed the 5' RACE reads, keeping one entry per CDR3 protein, no DNA. The sample spans roughly 330,000 distinct CDR3 sequences; the ten largest clones claim 2% to 2.5%. Sequencing was performed on blood. The receptors were gathered from a human donor with ulcerative colitis or Crohn's disease, or a healthy co-twin of an affected twin (not recorded which).

This chain connects TRBV12-3 or TRBV12-4 to TRBJ2-2. This CDR3 contains 12 residues. The CDR3 sequence: CASSSGSRELFF.

This chain uses TRBV5-1 with TRBJ2-7; as DNA is missing, the TRBD2 call by TCRdb cannot be tested. The V gene's germline CDR1 is SGHRS and CDR2 YFSETQ. The CDR3 is 17 amino acids. The CDR3 reads CASSVFPGTSETYEQYF.

V gene TRBV28 combines with J gene TRBJ2-3; TCRdb lists TRBD1, though no DNA is available to test this call. Germline V gene data show CDR1 as MDHEN and CDR2 as SYDVKM. There are 14 residues in the CDR3. Here the CDR3 reads CASSRTGVLDTQYF.

The chain couples TRBV19 to TRBJ2-2; with no DNA, the TCRdb D assignment of TRBD2 cannot be verified. CDR1 is LNHDA, CDR2 SQIVND, per germline (reference sequence). The CDR3 runs to 15 residues. CDR3 loop: CASTVAQGPAGELFF.

This sequence joins TRBV12-3 or TRBV12-4 and TRBJ1-3; TCRdb reports TRBD1, a call that lacks DNA to check it against. The CDR3 is 15 residues long. The CDR3 sequence is CASSRGQGAGNTIYF.

This chain links TRBV5-1 with TRBJ2-3; no DNA is available, so the TRBD2 call from TCRdb remains unchecked. CDR3 length: 13 residues. Germline CDR1 SGHRS, CDR2 YFSETQ. This CDR3 is CASVGGTQGTQYF.

This chain joins TRBV5-5 and TRBJ1-5. Germline V lookup: CDR1 SGHKS, CDR2 YYEKEE (reference sequence). The CDR3 totals 15 residues. CDR3 loop: CASSLAGSHNQPQHF.

V is TRBV27 and J is TRBJ2-7; TCRdb's D gene call, TRBD1, goes unchecked for lack of DNA. Germline V gene data show CDR1 as MNHEY and CDR2 as SMNVEV (reference sequence). The CDR3 is made up of 13 amino acids. The CDR3 sequence: CASSPFTGYEQYF.

The chain joins TRBV20-1 to TRBJ1-5. CDR3 size: 13 residues. CDR1 is DFQATT and CDR2 is SNEGSKA in the germline V gene (reference sequence). The CDR3 reads CSARDGPNQPQHF.